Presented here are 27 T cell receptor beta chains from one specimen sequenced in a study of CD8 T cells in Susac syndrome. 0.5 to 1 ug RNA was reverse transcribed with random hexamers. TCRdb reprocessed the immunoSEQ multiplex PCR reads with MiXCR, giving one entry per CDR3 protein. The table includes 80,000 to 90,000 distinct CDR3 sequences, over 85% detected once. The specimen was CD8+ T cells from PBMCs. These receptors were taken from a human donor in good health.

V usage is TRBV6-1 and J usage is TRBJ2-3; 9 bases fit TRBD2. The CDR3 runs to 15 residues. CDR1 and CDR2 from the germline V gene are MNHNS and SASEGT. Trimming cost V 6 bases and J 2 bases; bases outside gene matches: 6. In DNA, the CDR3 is TGTGCCAGCAGCGAGGCGGGGGGGCTCACAGATACGCAGTATTTT. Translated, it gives CASSEAGGLTDTQYF.

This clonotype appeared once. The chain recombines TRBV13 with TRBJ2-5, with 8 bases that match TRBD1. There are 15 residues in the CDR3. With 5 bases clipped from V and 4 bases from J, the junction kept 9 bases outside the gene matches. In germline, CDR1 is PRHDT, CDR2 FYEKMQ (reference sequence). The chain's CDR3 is CASSTRAGGRETQYF. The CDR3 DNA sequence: TGTGCCAGCAGCACCCGCGCAGGGGGCCGAGAGACCCAGTACTTC.

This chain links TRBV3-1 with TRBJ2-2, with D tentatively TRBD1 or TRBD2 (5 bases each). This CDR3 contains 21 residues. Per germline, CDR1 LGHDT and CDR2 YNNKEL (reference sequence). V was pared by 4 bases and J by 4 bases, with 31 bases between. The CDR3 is CASSPGATPRLPHEVTGELFF. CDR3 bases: TGTGCCAGCAGCCCCGGGGCGACTCCCCGCCTACCCCACGAGGTCACCGGGGAGCTGTTTTTT.

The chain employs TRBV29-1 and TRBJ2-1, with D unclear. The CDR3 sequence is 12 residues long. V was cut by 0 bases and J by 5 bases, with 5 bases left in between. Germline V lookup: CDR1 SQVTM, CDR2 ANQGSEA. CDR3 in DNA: TGCAGCGTTGAAGAACGTGACAATGAGCAGTTCTTC. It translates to CSVEERDNEQFF.

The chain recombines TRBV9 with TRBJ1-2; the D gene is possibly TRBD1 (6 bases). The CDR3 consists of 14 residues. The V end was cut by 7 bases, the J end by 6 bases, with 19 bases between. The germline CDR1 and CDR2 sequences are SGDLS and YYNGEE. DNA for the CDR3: TGTGCCAGCGGTCCCGGAACAGGGCTGCATGGCTACACCTTC. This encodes CASGPGTGLHGYTF.

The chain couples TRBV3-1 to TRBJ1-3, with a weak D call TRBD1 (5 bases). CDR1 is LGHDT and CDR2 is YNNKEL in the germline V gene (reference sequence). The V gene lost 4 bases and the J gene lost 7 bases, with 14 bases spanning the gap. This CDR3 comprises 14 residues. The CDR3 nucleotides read TGTGCCAGCAGCCCCAGAAGGGGTTTCAACACCATATATTTT. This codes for CASSPRRGFNTIYF.

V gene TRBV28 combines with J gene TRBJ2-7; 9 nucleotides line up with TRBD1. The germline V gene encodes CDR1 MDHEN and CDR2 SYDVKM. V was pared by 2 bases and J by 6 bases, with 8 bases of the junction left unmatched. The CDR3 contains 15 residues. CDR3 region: CASSLPGQGRLEQYF. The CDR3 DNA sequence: TGTGCCAGCAGTTTACCGGGACAGGGAAGGCTCGAGCAGTACTTC.

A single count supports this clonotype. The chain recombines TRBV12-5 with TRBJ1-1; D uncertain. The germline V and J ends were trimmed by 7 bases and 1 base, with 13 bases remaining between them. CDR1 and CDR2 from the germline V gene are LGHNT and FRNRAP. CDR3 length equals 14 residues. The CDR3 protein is CASASGSPNTEAFF. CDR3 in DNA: TGTGCTAGTGCCTCGGGGTCTCCGAACACTGAAGCTTTCTTT.

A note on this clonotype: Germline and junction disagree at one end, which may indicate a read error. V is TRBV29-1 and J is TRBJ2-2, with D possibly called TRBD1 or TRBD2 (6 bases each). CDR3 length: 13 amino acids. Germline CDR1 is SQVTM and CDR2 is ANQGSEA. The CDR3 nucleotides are TGCAGCGGTGAATGGGGGGCAACCGGGGAGCTGTTTTTT. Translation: CSGEWGATGELFF.

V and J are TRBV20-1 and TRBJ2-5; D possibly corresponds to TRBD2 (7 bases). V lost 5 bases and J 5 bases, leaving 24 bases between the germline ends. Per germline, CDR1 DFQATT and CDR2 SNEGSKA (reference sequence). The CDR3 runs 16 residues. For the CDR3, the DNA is TGCAGTGCTTACGGTTCGAGGGGGAGGGCGGGGGAGACCCAGTACTTC. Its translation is CSAYGSRGRAGETQYF.

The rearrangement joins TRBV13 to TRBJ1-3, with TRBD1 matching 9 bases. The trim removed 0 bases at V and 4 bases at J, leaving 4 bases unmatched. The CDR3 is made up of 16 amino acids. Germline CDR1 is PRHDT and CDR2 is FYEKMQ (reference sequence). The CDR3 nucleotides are TGTGCCAGCAGCTTAGGACAGGGGGCCTTCGGAAACACCATATATTTT. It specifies CASSLGQGAFGNTIYF. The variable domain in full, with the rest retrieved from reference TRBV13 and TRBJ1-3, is AAGVIQSPRHLIKEKRETATLKCYPIPRHDTVYWYQQGPGQDPQFLISFYEKMQSDKGSIPDRFSAQQFSDYHSELNMSSLELGDSALYFCASSLGQGAFGNTIYFGEGSWLTVV.

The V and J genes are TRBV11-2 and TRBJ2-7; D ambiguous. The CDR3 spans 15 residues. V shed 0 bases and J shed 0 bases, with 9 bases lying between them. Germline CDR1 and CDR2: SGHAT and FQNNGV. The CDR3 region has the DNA TGTGCCAGCAGCTTAGATCCCGGTTCCTCCTACGAGCAGTACTTC. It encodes CASSLDPGSSYEQYF.

The CDR3 DNA follows: TGTGCCAGCAGCCAAGATTCCAGCCCGGATACGCAGTATTTT. Translating gives CASSQDSSPDTQYF. This chain joins TRBV3-1 and TRBJ2-3; D not resolved. Trimming cost V 0 bases and J 6 bases, with 10 bases left between them. Germline V CDR1 and CDR2: LGHDT, YNNKEL (reference sequence). The CDR3 length is 14 residues.

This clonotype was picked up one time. The CDR3 spells CAWSTGQGIAEAFF. In nucleotides, the CDR3 is TGTGCCTGGAGTACCGGACAGGGTATCGCTGAAGCTTTCTTT. The chain recombines TRBV30 with TRBJ1-1, with 8 bases aligning to TRBD1. The CDR3 runs 14 residues. Germline V lookup: CDR1 GTSNPN, CDR2 SVGIG (reference sequence). J lost 6 bases, V lost 2 bases, and 8 bases had no gene match.

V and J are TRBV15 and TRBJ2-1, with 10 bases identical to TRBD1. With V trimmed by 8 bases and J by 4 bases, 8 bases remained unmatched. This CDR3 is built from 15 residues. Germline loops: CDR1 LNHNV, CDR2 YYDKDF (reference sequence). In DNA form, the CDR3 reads TGTGCCACCTCGGGGGGGGACAGGGGTTACAATGAGCAGTTCTTC. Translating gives CATSGGDRGYNEQFF. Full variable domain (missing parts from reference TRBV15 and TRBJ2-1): DAMVIQNPRYQVTQFGKPVTLSCSQTLNHNVMYWYQQKSSQAPKLLFHYYDKDFNNEADTPDNFQSRRPNTSFCFLDIRSPGLGDTAMYLCATSGGDRGYNEQFFGPGTRLTVL.

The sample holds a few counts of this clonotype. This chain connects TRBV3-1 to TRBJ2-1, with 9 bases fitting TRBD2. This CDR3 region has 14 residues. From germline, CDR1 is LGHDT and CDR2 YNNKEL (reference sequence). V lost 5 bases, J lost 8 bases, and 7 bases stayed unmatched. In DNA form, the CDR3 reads TGTGCCAGCAGCGGGACTAGCCGGTTATATGAGCAGTTCTTC. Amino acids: CASSGTSRLYEQFF.

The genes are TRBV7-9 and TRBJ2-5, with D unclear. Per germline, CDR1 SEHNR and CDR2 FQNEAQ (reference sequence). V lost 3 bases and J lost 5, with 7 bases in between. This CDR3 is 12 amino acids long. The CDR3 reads CASSFGSETQYF. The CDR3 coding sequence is TGTGCCAGCAGCTTTGGCTCGGAGACCCAGTACTTC.

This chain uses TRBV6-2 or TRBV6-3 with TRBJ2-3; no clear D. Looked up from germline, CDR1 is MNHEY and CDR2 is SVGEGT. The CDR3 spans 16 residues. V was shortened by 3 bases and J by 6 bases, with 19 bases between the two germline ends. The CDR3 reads CASSYRSAIYTDTQYF. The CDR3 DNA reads TGTGCCAGCAGTTATCGGTCGGCAATCTACACGGATACGCAGTATTTT.

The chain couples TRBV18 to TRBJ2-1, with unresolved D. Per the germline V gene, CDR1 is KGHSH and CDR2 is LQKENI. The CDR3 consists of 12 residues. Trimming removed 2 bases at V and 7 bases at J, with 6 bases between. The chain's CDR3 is CASSPDRNEQFF. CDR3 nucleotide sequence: TGTGCCAGCTCACCAGACCGGAATGAGCAGTTCTTC.

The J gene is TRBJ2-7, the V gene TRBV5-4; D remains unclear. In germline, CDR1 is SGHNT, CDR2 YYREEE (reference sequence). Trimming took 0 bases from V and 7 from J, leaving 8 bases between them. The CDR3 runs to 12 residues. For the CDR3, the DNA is TGTGCCAGCAGCTTGGGGAAGAAGGAGCAGTACTTC. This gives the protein CASSLGKKEQYF.

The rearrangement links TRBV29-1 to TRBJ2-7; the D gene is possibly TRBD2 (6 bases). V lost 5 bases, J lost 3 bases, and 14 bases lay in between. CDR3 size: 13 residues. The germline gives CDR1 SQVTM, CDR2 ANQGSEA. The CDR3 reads CSVHGGQDYEQYF. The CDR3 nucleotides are TGCAGCGTTCACGGAGGGCAGGACTACGAGCAGTACTTC.

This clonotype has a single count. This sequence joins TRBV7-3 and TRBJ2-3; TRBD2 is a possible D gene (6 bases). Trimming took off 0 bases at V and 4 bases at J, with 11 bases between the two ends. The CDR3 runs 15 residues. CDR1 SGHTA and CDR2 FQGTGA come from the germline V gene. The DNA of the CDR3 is TGTGCCAGCAGCTTAACCGGGGGAGTGGCAGATACGCAGTATTTT. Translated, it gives CASSLTGGVADTQYF.

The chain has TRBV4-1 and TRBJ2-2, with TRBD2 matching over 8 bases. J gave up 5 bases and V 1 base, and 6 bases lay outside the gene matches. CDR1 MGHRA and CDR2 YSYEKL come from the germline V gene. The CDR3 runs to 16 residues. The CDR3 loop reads CASSQAFGGATGELFF. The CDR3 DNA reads TGCGCCAGCAGCCAAGCCTTCGGGGGGGCAACCGGGGAGCTGTTTTTT.

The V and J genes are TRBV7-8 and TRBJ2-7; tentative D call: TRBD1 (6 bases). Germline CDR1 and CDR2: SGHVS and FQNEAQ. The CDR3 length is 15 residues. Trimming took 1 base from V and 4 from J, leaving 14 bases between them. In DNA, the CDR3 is TGTGCCAGCAGCTTAGTTGGGGGCGGCACTTACGAGCAGTACTTC. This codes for CASSLVGGGTYEQYF. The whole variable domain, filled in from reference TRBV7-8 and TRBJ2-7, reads GAGVSQSPRYKVAKRGQDVALRCDPISGHVSLFWYQQALGQGPEFLTYFQNEAQLDKSGLPSDRFFAERPEGSVSTLKIQRTQQEDSAVYLCASSLVGGGTYEQYFGPGTRLTVT.

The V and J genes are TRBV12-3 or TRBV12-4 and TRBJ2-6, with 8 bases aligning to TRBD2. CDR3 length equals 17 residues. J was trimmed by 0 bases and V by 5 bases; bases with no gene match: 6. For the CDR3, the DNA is TGTGCCAGCAGTCCCGGGAGGGTCCACTCTGGGGCCAACGTCCTGACTTTC. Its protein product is CASSPGRVHSGANVLTF.

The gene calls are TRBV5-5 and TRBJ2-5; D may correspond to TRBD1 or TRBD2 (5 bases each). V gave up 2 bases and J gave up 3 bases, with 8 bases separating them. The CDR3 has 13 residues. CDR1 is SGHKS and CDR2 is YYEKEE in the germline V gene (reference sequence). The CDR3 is CASSFQGEETQYF. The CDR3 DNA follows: TGTGCCAGCAGCTTCCAGGGAGAAGAGACCCAGTACTTC.

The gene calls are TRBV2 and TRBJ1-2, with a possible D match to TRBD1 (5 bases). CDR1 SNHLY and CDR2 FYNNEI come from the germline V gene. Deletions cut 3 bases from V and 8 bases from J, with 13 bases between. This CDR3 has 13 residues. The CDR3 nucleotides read TGTGCCAGCAGTGATGCAGGGCTAGAGGGCTACACCTTC. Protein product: CASSDAGLEGYTF.